This entry lists 21 T cell receptor beta chains sequenced from one sample in a study of spatial heterogeneity in lung cancer. Points from the study as a whole: How many expanded intratumoral alpha and beta TCRs were present tracked the tumor mutation count, which was a count of nonsynonymous mutations.

Time point given: sample taken at primary tumor resection. TCRdb reprocessed the 5' RACE reads via MiXCR and lists one record per CDR3 protein. The sample shows around 13,000 distinct CDR3 sequences, approximately 4.8% of them seen only once. Their antigen targets remain unknown. The specimen was lung tumor tissue, collected at surgery. The receptor set was obtained from a male donor with early-stage non-small cell lung cancer.

To note about this clonotype: This beta chain lies outside the target of a library built for alpha chains; its clone size means little. This chain links TRBV29-1 with TRBJ1-2; a possible D gene is TRBD1 (6 bases). The V end lost 2 bases, the J end lost 2 bases, and 12 bases lay between the germline ends. Germline CDR1 SQVTM, CDR2 ANQGSEA. The CDR3 extends over 14 amino acids. The DNA of the CDR3 is TGCAGCGTTGAATTCACAGGGTACAACTATGGCTACACCTTC. This sequence encodes CSVEFTGYNYGYTF.

This clonotype has at least ten counts. This beta chain is a stray read from a library made for alpha chains; its abundance is not meaningful. The chain has TRBV7-2 and TRBJ2-3; tentatively, D is TRBD1 (5 bases). Germline-derived CDR1 and CDR2 are SGHTA and FQGNSA. The CDR3 sequence is 13 residues long. Trimming shortened V by 5 bases and J by 4 bases, and 10 bases separated the two germline ends. The CDR3 loop reads CASSGAFADTQYF. The CDR3 DNA sequence: TGTGCCAGCAGCGGGGCTTTTGCAGATACGCAGTATTTT.

This clonotype has at least ten counts. This beta chain was picked up by a library intended for alpha chains and is off target, so its count carries little meaning. The CDR3 nucleotides are TGTGCCAGCAGTCCCCAACGAGAGACCCAGTACTTC. Translating it yields CASSPQRETQYF. The chain is built from TRBV6-2 or TRBV6-3 and TRBJ2-5; D uncertain. CDR3 length: 12 residues. Looked up from germline, CDR1 is MNHEY and CDR2 is SVGEGT. Between the trimmed V and J ends, which lost 5 bases and 4 bases, there was a span of 8 bases.

As for this clonotype: With the library built for alpha chains, this beta chain is off target and its frequency is not meaningful. The chain combines TRBV5-5 with TRBJ2-7; 10 bases align to TRBD2. After removal of 1 base from V and 4 bases from J, the junction contained 14 bases not matched to a gene. This CDR3 is 18 amino acids long. Germline V gene data show CDR1 as SGHKS and CDR2 as YYEKEE (reference sequence). Written as DNA, the CDR3 is TGTGCCAGCAGCTTGTCTCTGGCTAGCGGGGGCGTCTTGTACGAGCAGTACTTC. Encoded protein: CASSLSLASGGVLYEQYF.

The sample holds many counts of this clonotype. This beta chain is a stray sequence in a library constructed for alpha chains; its clone size is not meaningful. The V gene is TRBV5-1, the J gene TRBJ1-5, with unresolved D. The length of the CDR3 is 14 residues. Germline V lookup: CDR1 SGHRS, CDR2 YFSETQ. With 0 bases removed from V and 7 bases from J, the gap between germline ends came to 11 bases. DNA of the CDR3: TGCGCCAGCAGCTTGGGGACCTTGGGACAGCCCCAGCATTTT. It encodes CASSLGTLGQPQHF.

To note about this clonotype: This beta chain turned up in a library designed for alpha chains; as an off-target read, its abundance says little. The chain links TRBV28 to TRBJ1-2, with D unclear. CDR3 length equals 12 residues. Germline-derived CDR1 and CDR2 are MDHEN and SYDVKM. Trimming took 8 bases from V and 7 from J, leaving 14 bases between them. CDR3: CASHGVVGGYTF. In DNA, the CDR3 is TGTGCCAGCCATGGGGTTGTGGGTGGCTACACCTTC.

This clonotype has at least ten counts. A library prepared for alpha chains yielded this beta chain as an off-target read; its size is of little meaning. The chain recombines TRBV7-9 with TRBJ2-1, with 7 bases matching TRBD2. The CDR3 length is 13 residues. From germline, CDR1 is SEHNR and CDR2 FQNEAQ (reference sequence). V dropped 11 bases and J dropped 0; count of bases not matched to a gene: 4. The CDR3 is CAASGSSYNEQFF. The CDR3 region has the DNA TGTGCCGCTAGCGGAAGCTCCTACAATGAGCAGTTCTTC.

This clonotype showed up many times. A library prepared for alpha chains yielded this beta chain as an off-target read; its size is of little meaning. CDR3 coding DNA: TGTGCCAGCAGCTTAGGGACCAGGGGGTCTGGGGCCAACGTCCTGACTTTC. As protein: CASSLGTRGSGANVLTF. This chain links TRBV7-8 with TRBJ2-6, with TRBD1 identical over 7 bases. CDR3 length: 17 amino acids. The germline gives CDR1 SGHVS, CDR2 FQNEAQ. V shed 1 base and J 1 base; nucleotides not matched to a gene: 4.

About this clonotype itself: Since the library was made to target alpha chains, this beta chain is a stray read and its abundance is not meaningful. This rearrangement joins TRBV13 to TRBJ2-3, with D tentatively TRBD2 (6 bases). The CDR3 runs to 17 residues. In germline, CDR1 is PRHDT, CDR2 FYEKMQ (reference sequence). Trimming removed 5 bases at V and 1 base at J, with 19 bases between. The CDR3 bases are TGTGCCAGCAGCCCCCCGAGCGGGTCCGGTGGCACAGATACGCAGTATTTT. It encodes CASSPPSGSGGTDTQYF.

This clonotype was counted only a few times. This beta chain is off target for a library built for alpha chains, so its abundance means little. V and J are TRBV19 and TRBJ2-6, with D unresolved. There are 14 residues in the CDR3. V lost 7 bases and J lost 0, with 7 bases in between. Germline-derived CDR1 and CDR2 are LNHDA and SQIVND (reference sequence). The DNA for the CDR3 is TGTGCCAGTATTCATCGCTCTGGGGCCAACGTCCTGACTTTC. This encodes CASIHRSGANVLTF.

There are many counts of this clonotype. A library prepared for alpha chains yielded this beta chain as an off-target read; its size is of little meaning. The rearrangement joins TRBV11-2 to TRBJ2-3, with D uncertain. V was clipped by 3 bases and J by 6 bases, with 4 bases between them. The germline V gene has CDR1 SGHAT and CDR2 FQNNGV. The CDR3 has 11 amino acids. The CDR3 sequence: CASSLRDTQYF. The CDR3 bases are TGTGCCAGCAGCTTGCGGGATACGCAGTATTTT.

As regards this clonotype: This clone may be a read error of a much larger clone one base away. Being off target in a library aimed at alpha chains, this beta chain has a size of little meaning. V is TRBV9 and J is TRBJ2-5; TRBD2 aligns across 8 bases. Germline V CDR1 and CDR2: SGDLS, YYNGEE. This CDR3 has 14 residues. CDR3 nucleotide sequence: TGTGCCAGCAACCCGGGGGGGACTACCGGTACCCAGTCCTTC. Translated, it gives CASNPGGTTGTQSF.

To note about this clonotype: Since the library was made to target alpha chains, this beta chain is a stray read and its abundance is not meaningful. The rearrangement links TRBV20-1 to TRBJ1-1, with TRBD1 as a possible D gene (5 bases). The CDR3 has 14 amino acids. V was clipped by 2 bases and J by 0 bases, with 10 bases between them. CDR1 and CDR2 (germline): DFQATT, SNEGSKA (reference sequence). The CDR3 DNA sequence: TGCAGTGCTAGAAGGGGTGGCTTGAACACTGAAGCTTTCTTT. Translated: CSARRGGLNTEAFF.

Regarding this clonotype: Being off target in a library aimed at alpha chains, this beta chain has a size of little meaning. The chain carries TRBV15 and TRBJ2-7; D perhaps matches TRBD2 (5 bases). Trimming cost V 1 base and J 6 bases, with 13 bases left between them. Germline V gene sequence: CDR1 LNHNV, CDR2 YYDKDF (reference sequence). CDR3 size: 14 residues. CDR3 amino acids: CATSRVRSAGEQYF. DNA for the CDR3: TGTGCCACCAGCAGAGTAAGAAGCGCGGGCGAGCAGTACTTC.

Within the sample, this clonotype is medium-sized. This beta chain appears as a stray read in a library generated for alpha chains; its size is not informative. This chain links TRBV20-1 with TRBJ2-2; TRBD1 or TRBD2 may be the D gene (5 bases each). The CDR3 spans 14 residues. The V and J ends lost 6 bases and 1 base respectively, with 12 bases between them. Germline CDR1 and CDR2: DFQATT and SNEGSKA (reference sequence). The CDR3 bases are TGCAGTGCCGTGGGACCCTTGAACACCGGGGAGCTGTTTTTT. Protein sequence: CSAVGPLNTGELFF.

In its sample, this clonotype was seen many times. Since it is a stray read in a library aimed at alpha chains, this beta chain has a size that is not meaningful. This sequence joins TRBV6-5 and TRBJ2-7; D may be TRBD1 (5 bases). This CDR3 spans 18 amino acids. Germline CDR1 reads MNHEY; CDR2 reads SVGAGI. V lost 0 bases and J 3 bases, leaving 21 bases between the germline ends. DNA for the CDR3: TGTGCCAGCAGTTACTCGAGTCCGTCCTTAGCAGGGAACTACGAGCAGTACTTC. It translates to CASSYSSPSLAGNYEQYF.

This clonotype has at least ten counts. With the library built for alpha chains, this beta chain is off target and its frequency is not meaningful. The chain links TRBV20-1 to TRBJ2-3, with TRBD2 identical over 11 bases. The CDR3 consists of 17 residues. J lost 1 base, V lost 6 bases, and 12 bases had no gene match. The germline V gene has CDR1 DFQATT and CDR2 SNEGSKA (reference sequence). Written as DNA, the CDR3 is TGCAGTGCGTTTAGCGGGGGGGCCCCGCTAGGCACAGATACGCAGTATTTT. Protein product: CSAFSGGAPLGTDTQYF.

In this sample, this clonotype turned up many times. This beta chain is an unintended read in a library built for alpha chains; its size means little. The V and J genes are TRBV25-1 and TRBJ2-4, with TRBD1 as a possible D gene (6 bases). The CDR3 totals 14 residues. CDR1 and CDR2 (germline): MGHDK, SYGVNS. The germline V and J ends were trimmed by 5 bases and 2 bases, with 10 bases remaining between them. The CDR3 reads CASSPQGSKNIQYF. The CDR3 DNA reads as TGTGCCAGCAGTCCTCAGGGGTCCAAAAACATTCAGTACTTC.

This clonotype was seen at least ten times. This beta chain was picked up by a library intended for alpha chains and is off target, so its count carries little meaning. The chain joins TRBV20-1 to TRBJ1-5; D gene unclear. This CDR3 comprises 14 residues. The germline gives CDR1 DFQATT, CDR2 SNEGSKA (reference sequence). Trimming pared 3 bases from V and 0 bases from J, leaving 9 bases between. Here the CDR3 DNA reads TGCAGTGCTAGCCCCATTTATAGCAATCAGCCCCAGCATTTT. The encoded protein is CSASPIYSNQPQHF.

This clonotype was observed a few times. This beta chain is a stray read from a library made for alpha chains; its abundance is not meaningful. The chain uses TRBV2 and TRBJ1-5, with 8 bases that match TRBD1. The V and J ends lost 8 bases and 7 bases, in that order; junction bases with no gene match: 19. Germline V gene sequence: CDR1 SNHLY, CDR2 FYNNEI. The CDR3 is made up of 17 amino acids. Written as DNA, the CDR3 is TGTGCCAGCCTGGGGACAGACAGGGGTCATCAGGGCCAGCCCCAGCATTTT. It is translated as CASLGTDRGHQGQPQHF.

This clonotype was picked up one time. The size of this beta chain means little, since it is a stray read in a library made for alpha chains. The chain carries TRBV2 and TRBJ2-2, with D perhaps being TRBD1 or TRBD2 (5 bases each). V was clipped by 8 bases and J by 0 bases, with 10 bases between them. This CDR3 has 14 amino acids. Germline CDR1 SNHLY, CDR2 FYNNEI. CDR3 protein: CASLRDANTGELFF. For the CDR3, the DNA is TGTGCCAGCCTCAGGGACGCGAACACCGGGGAGCTGTTTTTT. The complete variable domain, with remaining parts taken from reference TRBV2 and TRBJ2-2, reads EPEVTQTPSHQVTQMGQEVILRCVPISNHLYFYWYRQILGQKVEFLVSFYNNEISEKSEIFDDQFSVERPDGSNFTLKIRSTKLEDSAMYFCASLRDANTGELFFGEGSRLTVL.